This T cell receptor (beta chain) stems from a study of metastatic and nonmetastatic thyroid tumors. TCRdb re-analyzed the PCR reads through MiXCR. The table includes 40,000 or so clones, 25% to 30% detected once. No treatment of any kind had been given to any patient before thyroid surgery. CDR1 is GTSNPN and CDR2 is SVGIG in the germline V gene (reference sequence). The CDR3 spans 14 residues. After removal of 4 bases from V and 3 bases from J, the junction contained 4 bases not matched to a gene. Source material: blood. The rearrangement uses TRBV30 and TRBJ2-1; TRBD2 aligns across 9 bases. This clonotype was obtained from a female donor with papillary thyroid cancer or a benign thyroid nodule (not recorded which). Some clones in this sample may be carry-over from other donors' samples. The DNA of the CDR3 is TGTGCCTGGACTCAACTAGCGGGCTACAATGAGCAGTTCTTC. Amino acids: CAWTQLAGYNEQFF.